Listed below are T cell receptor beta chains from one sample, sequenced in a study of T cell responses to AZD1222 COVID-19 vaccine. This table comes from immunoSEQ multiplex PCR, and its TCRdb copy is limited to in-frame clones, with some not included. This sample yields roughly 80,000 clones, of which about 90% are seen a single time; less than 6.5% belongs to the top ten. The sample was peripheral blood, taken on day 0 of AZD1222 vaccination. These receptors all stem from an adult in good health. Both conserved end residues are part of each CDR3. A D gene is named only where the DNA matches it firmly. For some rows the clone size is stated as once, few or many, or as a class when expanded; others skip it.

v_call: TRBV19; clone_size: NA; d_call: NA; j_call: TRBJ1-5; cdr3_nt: TGTGCCAGTAGCCCAGGGCCCAGCAATCAGCCCCAGCATTTT; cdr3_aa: CASSPGPSNQPQHF
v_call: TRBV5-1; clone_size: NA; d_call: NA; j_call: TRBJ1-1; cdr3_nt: NA; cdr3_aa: CASSLVGTGTEGFF
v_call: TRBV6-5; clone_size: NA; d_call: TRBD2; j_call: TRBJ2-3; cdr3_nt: TGTGCCAGCAGTCCGACTAGCGGGAGGGCGAATACGCAGTATTTT; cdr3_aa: CASSPTSGRANTQYF
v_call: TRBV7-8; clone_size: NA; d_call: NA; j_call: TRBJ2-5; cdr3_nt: TGTGCCAGCAGCTACATTTGGTCAGGGGAAGAGACCCAGTACTTC; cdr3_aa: CASSYIWSGEETQYF
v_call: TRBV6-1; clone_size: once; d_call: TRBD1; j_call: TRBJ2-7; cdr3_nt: TGTGCCAGCAGTCTATCGGGACAGGCGTACGAGCAGTACTTC; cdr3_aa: CASSLSGQAYEQYF
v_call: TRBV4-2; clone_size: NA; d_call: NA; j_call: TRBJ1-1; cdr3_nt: TGTGCCAGCAGCCCGACAGAGAACACTGAAGCTTTCTTT; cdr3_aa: CASSPTENTEAFF
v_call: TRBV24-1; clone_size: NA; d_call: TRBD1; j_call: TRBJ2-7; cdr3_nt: TGTGCCACCAGTGATGCGACAGGGGGCTCGAACGAGCAGTACTTC; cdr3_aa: CATSDATGGSNEQYF
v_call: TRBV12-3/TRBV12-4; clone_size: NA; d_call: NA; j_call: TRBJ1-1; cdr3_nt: TGTGCCAGCAGTTTTCAGGGGCTCACTGAAGCTTTCTTT; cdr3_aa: CASSFQGLTEAFF
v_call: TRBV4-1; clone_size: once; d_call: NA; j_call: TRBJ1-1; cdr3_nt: TGCGCCAGCAGCCAGCTGACAGTCGGTAACATGAACACTGAAGCTTTCTTT; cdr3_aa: CASSQLTVGNMNTEAFF
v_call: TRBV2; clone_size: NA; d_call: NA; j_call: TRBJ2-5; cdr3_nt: TGTGCCAGCAGTGCCTACGCGGGACGGCTGGGAGAGACCCAGTACTTC; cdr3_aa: CASSAYAGRLGETQYF
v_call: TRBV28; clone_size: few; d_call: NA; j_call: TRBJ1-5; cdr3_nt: TGTGCCAGCAGTTCTGGGCAGAGGGGCAGCAATCAGCCCCAGCATTTT; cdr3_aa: CASSSGQRGSNQPQHF
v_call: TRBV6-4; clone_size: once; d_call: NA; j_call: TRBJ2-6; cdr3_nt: TGTGCCAGCAGGGTTGGGGCCAACGTCCTGACTTTC; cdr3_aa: CASRVGANVLTF
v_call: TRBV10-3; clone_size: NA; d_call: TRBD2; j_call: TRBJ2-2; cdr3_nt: TGTGCCATTCCAAGGACTAGCGGGAAAGCTTACGACACCGGGGAGCTGTTTTTT; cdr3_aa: CAIPRTSGKAYDTGELFF
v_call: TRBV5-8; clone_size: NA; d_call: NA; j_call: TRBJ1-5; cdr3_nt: TGTGCCAGCAGCTTGGTGCCCAGGTTGGATCAGCCCCAGCATTTT; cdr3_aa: CASSLVPRLDQPQHF
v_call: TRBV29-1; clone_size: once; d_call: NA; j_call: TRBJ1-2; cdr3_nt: TGCAGCGTCTCCCCCCGCGGCGGGGAGCGAGGCTACACCTTC; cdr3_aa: CSVSPRGGERGYTF
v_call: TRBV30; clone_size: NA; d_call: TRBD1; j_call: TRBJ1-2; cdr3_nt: TGTGCCTGGAGGGACCGGGTTCCGGACAGGGGGCGTAGTCGGTATGGCTACACCTTC; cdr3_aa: CAWRDRVPDRGRSRYGYTF
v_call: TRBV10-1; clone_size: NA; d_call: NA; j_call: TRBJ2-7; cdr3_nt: TGCGCCAGCAGTGACCCCACAAGCTCCTACGAGCAGTACTTC; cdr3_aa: CASSDPTSSYEQYF
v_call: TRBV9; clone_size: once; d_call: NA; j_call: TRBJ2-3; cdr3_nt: TGTGCCAGCAGCGTAGATCGGCGGAGCGGGCCTAACACAGATACGCAGTATTTT; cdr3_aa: CASSVDRRSGPNTDTQYF
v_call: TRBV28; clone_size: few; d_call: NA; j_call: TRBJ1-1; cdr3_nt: TGTGCCAGCAGACCTTATCCCAGTCGACCCATGAACACTGAAGCTTTCTTT; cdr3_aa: CASRPYPSRPMNTEAFF
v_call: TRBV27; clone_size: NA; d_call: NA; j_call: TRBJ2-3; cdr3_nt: TGTGCCAGCAGGGGCGGGACAGTGCTTTCAAGCACAGATACGCAGTATTTT; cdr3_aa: CASRGGTVLSSTDTQYF
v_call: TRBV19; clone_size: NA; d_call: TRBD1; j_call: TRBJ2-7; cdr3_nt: TGTGCCAGTACGGGACAGGGGGCCTACGAGCAGTACTTC; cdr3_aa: CASTGQGAYEQYF
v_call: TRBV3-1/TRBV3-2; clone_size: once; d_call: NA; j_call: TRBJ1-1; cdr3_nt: TGTGCCAGCAGCCAAGGGGGCAGAAACACTGAAGCTTTCTTT; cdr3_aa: CASSQGGRNTEAFF
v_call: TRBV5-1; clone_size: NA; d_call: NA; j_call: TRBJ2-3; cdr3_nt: TGCGCCAGCAGCCTTGACAGGCCTACAGATACGCAGTATTTT; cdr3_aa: CASSLDRPTDTQYF